Detailed here is one TCR beta chain. The sample is drawn from a study of blood T cell repertoires in COVID-19. The germline V gene has CDR1 SNHLY and CDR2 FYNNEI. The trim removed 6 bases at V and 4 bases at J, leaving 4 bases unmatched. This CDR3 region has 13 residues. Donors of Cohort 3 who recovered were those that had two negative PCRs, clearance, or symptom resolution. This table comes from immunoSEQ multiplex PCR, and its TCRdb copy is limited to in-frame clones, with some not included. This repertoire shows some 180,000 clones, approximately 85% found once; its top ten account for under 8%. The V call is TRBV2, the J call TRBJ1-2; 8 positions agree with TRBD1. The receptor comes from a man between 40 and 49 years old who had recovered from COVID-19. The material sequenced was PBMCs or T cells enriched from blood (not recorded which). The CDR3: CASRATGGYGYTF. Here the CDR3 DNA reads TGTGCCAGCAGGGCTACAGGGGGCTATGGCTACACCTTC.